This T cell receptor beta chain was sequenced during a study of T-cell reconstitution after alpha-beta-depleted transplantation in children. TCRbeta library preparation incorporated unique molecular identifiers. TCRdb passed the PCR reads through MiXCR, listing each CDR3 protein once. In the table there are roughly 200,000 distinct CDR3 sequences, about 6.6% of which are singletons. Study findings and constraints: Diversity of TCRbeta at day 60 was high in some patients, arising from surviving recipient T cells and thymic progenitors.

This clonotype was seen repeatedly, ten times or more. Its antigen is still unknown. The sequencing used PBMCs, collected before TCRalphabeta/CD19-depleted stem cell transplant. This sequence originates from a boy aged 2 to 10 with acute lymphoblastic leukemia, due to receive a stem cell transplant.

The CDR3 bases are TGCAGCGTTCTACAGGGAAGCCTGAACACTGAAGCTTTCTTT. Translating gives CSVLQGSLNTEAFF. The chain has TRBV29-1 and TRBJ1-1, with a weak D call TRBD1 (6 bases). The CDR3 has 14 amino acids. Germline assignment: CDR1 SQVTM and CDR2 ANQGSEA. V lost 5 bases to trimming and J lost 0 bases, with 13 bases between them.